What follows describes a single T cell receptor beta chain. Under the authors' procedure: Using reference gene primer amplification, nucleated cell counts were estimated. Method: immunoSEQ multiplex PCR; TCRdb's copy keeps in-frame clones and lacks some. That table gives V, J and clone size, and the DNA gave D and trimming. The repertoire consists of roughly 280,000 clones, with 70% to 90% occurring once and the leading ten covering about 11%. This sample was included in a study of blood T cell repertoires in COVID-19. Across the whole study: From the United States, Italy and Spain came samples of acute and convalescent COVID-19. The cDNA or gDNA used as material had been derived from T cells, B-cell-depleted T cells, or PBMCs.

CDR3 size: 14 residues. Germline CDR1 and CDR2: SEHNR and FQNEAQ (reference sequence). V lost 3 bases to trimming and J lost 6 bases, with 14 bases between them. The chain combines TRBV7-9 with TRBJ1-1; D is undetermined. Sequencing input: peripheral blood. This receptor was taken from a woman between 65 and 79 years old with acute or convalescent COVID-19. The CDR3 is CASSLGGWSAEAFF. In nucleotides, the CDR3 is TGTGCCAGCAGCTTGGGCGGGTGGAGCGCTGAAGCTTTCTTT.